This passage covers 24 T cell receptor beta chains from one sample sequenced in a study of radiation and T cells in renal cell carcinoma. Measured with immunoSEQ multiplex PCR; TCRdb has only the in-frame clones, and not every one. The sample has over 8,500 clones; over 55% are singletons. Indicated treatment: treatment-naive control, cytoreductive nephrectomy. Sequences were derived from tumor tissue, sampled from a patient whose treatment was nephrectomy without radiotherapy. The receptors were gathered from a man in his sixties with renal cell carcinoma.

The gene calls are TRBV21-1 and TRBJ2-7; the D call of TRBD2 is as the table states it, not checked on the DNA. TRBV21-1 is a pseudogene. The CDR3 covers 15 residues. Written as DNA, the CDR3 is TGTGCCAGCAGCAAATGTACTAGCGGGGACCACGAGCAGTACTTC. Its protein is CASSKCTSGDHEQYF.

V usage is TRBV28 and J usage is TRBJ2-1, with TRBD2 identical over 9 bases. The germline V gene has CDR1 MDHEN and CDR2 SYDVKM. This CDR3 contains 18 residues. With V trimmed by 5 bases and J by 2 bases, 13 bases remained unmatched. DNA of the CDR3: TGTGCCAGCAGTCCTTATCTCCTGACTAGCGGCCCCTACAATGAGCAGTTCTTC. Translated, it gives CASSPYLLTSGPYNEQFF.

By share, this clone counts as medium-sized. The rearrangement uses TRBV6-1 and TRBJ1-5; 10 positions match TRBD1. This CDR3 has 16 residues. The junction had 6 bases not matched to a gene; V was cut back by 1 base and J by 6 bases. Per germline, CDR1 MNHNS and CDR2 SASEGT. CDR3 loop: CASSEGQGARRQPQHF. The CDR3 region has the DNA TGTGCCAGCAGTGAAGGACAGGGGGCGCGTCGTCAGCCCCAGCATTTT.

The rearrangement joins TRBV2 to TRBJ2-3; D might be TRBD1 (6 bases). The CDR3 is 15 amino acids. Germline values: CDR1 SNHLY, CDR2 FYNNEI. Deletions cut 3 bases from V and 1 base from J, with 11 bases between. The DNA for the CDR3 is TGTGCCAGCAGTGAGATGGGGGCGGGCACAGATACGCAGTATTTT. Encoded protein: CASSEMGAGTDTQYF.

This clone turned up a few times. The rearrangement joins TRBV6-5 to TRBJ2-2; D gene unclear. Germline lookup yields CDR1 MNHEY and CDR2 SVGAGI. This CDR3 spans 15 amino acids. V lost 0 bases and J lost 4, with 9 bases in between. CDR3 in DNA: TGTGCCAGCAGTTACTCGATAGTGGGCACCGGGGAGCTGTTTTTT. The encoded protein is CASSYSIVGTGELFF.

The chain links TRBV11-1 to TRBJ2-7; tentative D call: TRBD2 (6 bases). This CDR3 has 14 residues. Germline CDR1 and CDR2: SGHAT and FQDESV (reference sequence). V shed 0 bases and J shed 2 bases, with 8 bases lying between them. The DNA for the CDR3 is TGTGCCAGCAGCTTAGCGGGAGGTCCCTACGAGCAGTACTTC. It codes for CASSLAGGPYEQYF.

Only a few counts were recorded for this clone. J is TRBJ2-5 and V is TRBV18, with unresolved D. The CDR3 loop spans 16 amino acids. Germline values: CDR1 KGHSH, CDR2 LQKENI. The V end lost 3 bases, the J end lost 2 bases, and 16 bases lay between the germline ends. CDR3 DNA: TGTGCCAGCTCACCCCCGACAAGACTGGGGCAAGAGACCCAGTACTTC. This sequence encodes CASSPPTRLGQETQYF. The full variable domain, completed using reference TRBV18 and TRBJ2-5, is NAGVMQNPRHLVRRRGQEARLRCSPMKGHSHVYWYRQLPEEGLKFMVYLQKENIIDESGMPKERFSAEFPKEGPSILRIQQVVRGDSAAYFCASSPPTRLGQETQYFGPGTRLLVL.

The CDR3 loop reads CASSIRTLANYGYTF. In DNA, the CDR3 is TGTGCCAGTAGTATACGGACGCTTGCTAACTATGGCTACACCTTC. This chain uses TRBV19 with TRBJ1-2; no firm D call. The V and J ends lost 2 bases and 0 bases respectively, with 10 bases between them. There are 15 residues in the CDR3. From germline, CDR1 is LNHDA and CDR2 SQIVND (reference sequence).

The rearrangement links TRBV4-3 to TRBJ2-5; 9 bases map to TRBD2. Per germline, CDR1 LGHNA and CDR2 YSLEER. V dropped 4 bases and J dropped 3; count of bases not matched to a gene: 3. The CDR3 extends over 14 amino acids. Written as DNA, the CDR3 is TGCGCCAGCAGCCCGGGACTAGCCAAAGAGACCCAGTACTTC. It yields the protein CASSPGLAKETQYF.

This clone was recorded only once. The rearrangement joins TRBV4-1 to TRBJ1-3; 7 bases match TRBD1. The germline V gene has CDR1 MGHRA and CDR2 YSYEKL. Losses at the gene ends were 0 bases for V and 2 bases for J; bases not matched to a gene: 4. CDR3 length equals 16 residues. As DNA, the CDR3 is TGCGCCAGCAGCCAAGATGGGCAGGGGGCTGGAAACACCATATATTTT. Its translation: CASSQDGQGAGNTIYF.

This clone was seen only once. The CDR3 loop is CASSLEETSGRAGELFF. The CDR3 region has the DNA TGTGCCAGCAGCTTAGAGGAGACTAGCGGGAGGGCCGGGGAGCTGTTTTTT. The V gene is TRBV7-2, the J gene TRBJ2-2, with TRBD2 matching over 14 bases. The J segment lost 6 bases and the V segment lost 1 base, leaving 4 bases of the junction unmatched. Germline V CDR1 and CDR2: SGHTA, FQGNSA. The CDR3 is 17 amino acids.

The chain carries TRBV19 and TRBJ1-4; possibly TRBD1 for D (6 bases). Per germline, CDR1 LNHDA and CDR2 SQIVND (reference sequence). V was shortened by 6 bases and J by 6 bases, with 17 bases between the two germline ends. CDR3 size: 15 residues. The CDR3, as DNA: TGTGCCAGTAGGGACAGCCAAGTAAATTATGAAAAACTGTTTTTT. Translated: CASRDSQVNYEKLFF.

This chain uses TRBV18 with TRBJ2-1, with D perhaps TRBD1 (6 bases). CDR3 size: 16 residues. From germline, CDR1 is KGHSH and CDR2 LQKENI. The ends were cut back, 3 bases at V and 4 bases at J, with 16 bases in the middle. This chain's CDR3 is CASSPPVQGRYNEQFF. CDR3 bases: TGTGCCAGCTCACCCCCCGTACAGGGAAGATACAATGAGCAGTTCTTC.

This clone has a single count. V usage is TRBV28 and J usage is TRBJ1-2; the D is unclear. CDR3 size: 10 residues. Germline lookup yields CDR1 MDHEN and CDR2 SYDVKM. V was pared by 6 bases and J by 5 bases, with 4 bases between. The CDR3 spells CASSKYGYTF. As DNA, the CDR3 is TGTGCCAGCAGCAAATATGGCTACACCTTC.

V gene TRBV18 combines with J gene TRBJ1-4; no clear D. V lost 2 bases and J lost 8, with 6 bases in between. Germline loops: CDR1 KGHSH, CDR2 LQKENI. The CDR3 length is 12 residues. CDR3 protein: CASSPEEEKLFF. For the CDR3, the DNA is TGTGCCAGCTCACCAGAGGAGGAAAAACTGTTTTTT.

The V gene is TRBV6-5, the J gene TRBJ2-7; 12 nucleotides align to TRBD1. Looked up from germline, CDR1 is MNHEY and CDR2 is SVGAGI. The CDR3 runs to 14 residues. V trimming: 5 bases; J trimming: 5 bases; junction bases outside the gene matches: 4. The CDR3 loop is CASSPGTGGNEQYF. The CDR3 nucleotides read TGTGCCAGCAGTCCCGGGACAGGGGGCAACGAGCAGTACTTC.

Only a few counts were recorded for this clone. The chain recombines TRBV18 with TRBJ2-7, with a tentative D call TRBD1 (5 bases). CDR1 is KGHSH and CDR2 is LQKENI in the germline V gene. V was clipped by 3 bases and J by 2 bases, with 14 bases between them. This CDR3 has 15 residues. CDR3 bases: TGTGCCAGCTCACCCGAACAAGGGGAAACCTACGAGCAGTACTTC. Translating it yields CASSPEQGETYEQYF.

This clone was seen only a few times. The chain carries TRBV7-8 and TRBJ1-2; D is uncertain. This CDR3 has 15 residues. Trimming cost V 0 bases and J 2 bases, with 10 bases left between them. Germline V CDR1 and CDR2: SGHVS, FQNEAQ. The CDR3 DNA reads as TGTGCCAGCAGCTTAGCCCGTGGGCCGAACTATGGCTACACCTTC. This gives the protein CASSLARGPNYGYTF.

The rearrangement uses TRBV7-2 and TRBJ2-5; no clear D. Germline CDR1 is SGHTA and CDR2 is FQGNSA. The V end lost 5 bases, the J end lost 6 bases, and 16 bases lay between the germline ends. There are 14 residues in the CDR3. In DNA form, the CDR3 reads TGTGCCAGCAGCCAGAGTGGGCCTTCGCAGACCCAGTACTTC. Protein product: CASSQSGPSQTQYF.

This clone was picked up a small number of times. The CDR3, as DNA: TGTGCCAGCAGTGTACCAGGCGGTACTGAAGCTTTCTTT. Translating gives CASSVPGGTEAFF. This chain links TRBV6-1 with TRBJ1-1; D gene ambiguous. CDR1 MNHNS and CDR2 SASEGT come from the germline V gene. This CDR3 has 13 amino acids. V lost 4 bases to trimming and J lost 5 bases, with 11 bases between them.

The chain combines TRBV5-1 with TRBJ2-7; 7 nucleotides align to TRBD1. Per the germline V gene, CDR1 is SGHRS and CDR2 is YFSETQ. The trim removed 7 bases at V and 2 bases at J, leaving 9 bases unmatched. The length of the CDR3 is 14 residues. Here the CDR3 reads CASYRDRRPYEQYF. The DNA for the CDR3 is TGCGCCAGCTACCGGGACAGACGACCCTACGAGCAGTACTTC.

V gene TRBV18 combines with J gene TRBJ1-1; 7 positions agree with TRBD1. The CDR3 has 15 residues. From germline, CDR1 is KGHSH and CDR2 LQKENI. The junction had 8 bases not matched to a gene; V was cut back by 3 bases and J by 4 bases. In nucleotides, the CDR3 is TGTGCCAGCTCACCCAGGGGGGGCGTGTCCACTGAAGCTTTCTTT. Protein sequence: CASSPRGGVSTEAFF.

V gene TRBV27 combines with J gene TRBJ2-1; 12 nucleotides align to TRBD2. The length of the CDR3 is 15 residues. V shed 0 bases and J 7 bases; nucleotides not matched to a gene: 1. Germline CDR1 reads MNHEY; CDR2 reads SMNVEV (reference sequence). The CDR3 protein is CASSLSGTSGNEQFF. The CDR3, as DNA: TGTGCCAGCAGTTTATCGGGGACTAGCGGGAATGAGCAGTTCTTC.

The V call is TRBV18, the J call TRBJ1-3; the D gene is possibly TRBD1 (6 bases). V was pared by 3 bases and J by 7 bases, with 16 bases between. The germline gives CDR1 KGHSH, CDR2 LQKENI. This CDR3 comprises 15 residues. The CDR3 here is CASSPAGDKTNTIYF. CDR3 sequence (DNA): TGTGCCAGCTCACCGGCAGGGGATAAAACGAACACCATATATTTT.